The rows below give T cell receptor beta chains drawn from one sample of a study of T cell repertoires in cytomegalovirus infection. TCRdb redid the calling of the reads with MiXCR, one entry per CDR3 protein. Here the sample spans 600,000 to 700,000 distinct CDR3 sequences, around a third being singletons. Their specific antigens are unknown. The material was cultured PBMCs, obtained from culture after CMV antigen stimulation. These receptors were taken from a human donor in good health (CMV status not recorded). Some clones in this sample may be carry-over from other donors' samples. The CDR3 runs from the conserved cysteine through the conserved F or W. A D gene is named only where the DNA matches it firmly. Clone sizes are given selectively: once, few, many, or a class where the clone is expanded.

CDR3 length	D gene	clone size	V gene	J gene	CDR3 protein	CDR3 DNA
14	.	.	TRBV20-1	TRBJ2-7	CSASPAARAYEQYF	TGCAGTGCTAGCCCAGCGGCCAGGGCCTACGAGCAGTACTTC
15	.	.	TRBV7-9	TRBJ2-3	CASSFGLGRTDTQYF	TGTGCCAGCAGCTTCGGTTTGGGTCGCACAGATACGCAGTATTTT
13	TRBD1	few	TRBV7-8	TRBJ1-2	CASSLSQGYGYTF	TGTGCCAGCAGCTTATCACAGGGGTATGGCTACACCTTC
16	.	.	TRBV15	TRBJ2-1	CATSKVGGLAYNEQFF	TGTGCCACCAGCAAAGTGGGGGGGCTAGCTTACAATGAGCAGTTCTTC
16	.	.	TRBV7-9	TRBJ2-4	CASSLRREGNKNIQYF	TGTGCCAGCAGCTTAAGAAGGGAAGGAAACAAAAACATTCAGTACTTC
17	TRBD1	many	TRBV7-9	TRBJ2-7	CASRPERTGENHYEQYF	TGTGCCAGCAGACCGGAACGGACAGGGGAGAACCACTACGAGCAGTACTTC
14	.	.	TRBV20-1	TRBJ2-7	CSASDRQLRGEQYF	TGCAGTGCCTCCGACAGGCAACTCCGGGGTGAGCAGTACTTC
14	TRBD1	many	TRBV7-8	TRBJ1-1	CASSWGQGGTEAFF	TGTGCCAGCAGCTGGGGACAGGGTGGGACTGAAGCTTTCTTT
15	.	.	TRBV6-5	TRBJ1-5	CASRPDPEGNQPQHF	TGTGCCAGCAGGCCCGACCCGGAGGGCAATCAGCCCCAGCATTTT
16	.	few	TRBV19	TRBJ1-1	CASRNRRSGNGTEAFF	TGTGCCAGTAGAAATCGCCGCTCAGGGAACGGCACTGAAGCTTTCTTT
13	.	.	TRBV2	TRBJ2-1	CASKEDPLDEQFF	TGTGCCAGCAAGGAGGACCCCTTGGATGAGCAGTTCTTC
13	.	.	TRBV27	TRBJ2-7	CASSPSDYYEQYF	TGTGCCAGCAGTCCTAGCGACTACTACGAGCAGTACTTC
14	.	many	TRBV7-2	TRBJ1-5	CASSYRVGNQPQHF	TGTGCCAGCAGCTACAGGGTCGGGAATCAGCCCCAGCATTTT
13	.	few	TRBV7-9	TRBJ2-3	CASSLSLENTQYF	TGTGCCAGCAGCCTAAGTTTGGAGAATACGCAGTATTTT
14	.	.	TRBV7-2	TRBJ2-1	CASSPGFANNEQFF	TGTGCCAGCAGCCCAGGGTTCGCGAACAATGAGCAGTTCTTC
16	.	.	TRBV20-1	TRBJ2-1	CSARVAGTGIYNEQFF	TGCAGTGCTAGAGTGGCCGGGACTGGGATCTACAATGAGCAGTTCTTC
12	.	.	TRBV7-9	TRBJ2-5	CAGAKTQETQYF	TGTGCCGGGGCCAAAACCCAAGAGACCCAGTACTTC
15	.	few	TRBV7-9	TRBJ2-5	CASSLGLFTQETQYF	TGTGCCAGCAGCTTGGGACTTTTTACCCAAGAGACCCAGTACTTC
11	.	once	TRBV2	TRBJ2-2	CASRQVGELFF	TGTGCCAGCAGACAGGTCGGGGAGCTGTTTTTT
10	.	few	TRBV19	TRBJ2-7	CASTKDALYF	TGTGCCAGTACCAAGGACGCCCTCTACTTC
13	.	few	TRBV12-3/TRBV12-4	TRBJ2-6	CASTVGGANVLTF	TGTGCCAGCACCGTAGGTGGGGCCAACGTCCTGACTTTC
16	.	.	TRBV19	TRBJ2-7	CASSNRRTLTTYEQYF	TGTGCCAGTAGTAATAGACGGACTCTTACAACCTACGAGCAGTACTTC
13	TRBD1	.	TRBV6-2/TRBV6-3	TRBJ1-1	CASILPPGQEAFF	TGTGCCAGCATCTTACCCCCGGGACAGGAAGCTTTCTTT
12	.	few	TRBV6-1	TRBJ1-5	CASRRLNQPQHF	TGTGCCAGCAGAAGACTCAATCAGCCCCAGCATTTT
13	.	.	TRBV27	TRBJ2-2	CASSQRPTGELFF	TGTGCCAGCAGCCAAAGACCCACCGGGGAGCTGTTTTTT
18	.	.	TRBV6-1	TRBJ2-3	CASSEAGLGAISTDTQYF	TGTGCCAGCAGTGAAGCGGGGTTGGGGGCAATTAGCACAGATACGCAGTATTTT
13	TRBD1	few	TRBV7-8	TRBJ2-7	CASSMGQKDEQYF	TGTGCCAGCAGCATGGGACAGAAGGACGAGCAGTACTTC
16	TRBD2	.	TRBV28	TRBJ2-1	CASRLGVAGEGYEQFF	TGTGCCAGCAGGTTAGGGGTCGCGGGAGAAGGGTATGAGCAGTTCTTC
15	.	few	TRBV19	TRBJ1-2	CASSIDQSIRSGYTF	TGTGCCAGTAGTATAGATCAGAGCATTCGCAGTGGCTACACCTTC
16	.	once	TRBV9	TRBJ2-1	CASSVDAESSYNEQFF	TGTGCCAGCAGCGTAGATGCGGAGAGCTCCTACAATGAGCAGTTCTTC
17	TRBD1	.	TRBV5-5	TRBJ1-2	CASSPAPGQQLNYGYTF	TGTGCCAGCAGCCCTGCCCCGGGACAGCAGCTTAACTATGGCTACACCTTC
12	.	few	TRBV20-1	TRBJ2-5	CSGRRQKETQYF	TGCAGTGGACGGAGGCAGAAAGAGACCCAGTACTTC
14	.	.	TRBV11-2	TRBJ2-7	CASSPGWGSYEQYF	TGTGCCAGCAGTCCTGGGTGGGGGTCGTACGAGCAGTACTTC
12	.	.	TRBV12-3/TRBV12-4	TRBJ1-3	CASGQGGNTIYF	TGTGCCAGCGGCCAGGGGGGAAACACCATATATTTT
16	TRBD2	.	TRBV6-5	TRBJ2-5	CASGTLAGGNQETQYF	TGTGCCAGCGGAACCCTAGCGGGGGGCAACCAAGAGACCCAGTACTTC
13	.	few	TRBV14	TRBJ2-3	CASSQDLLSTQYF	TGTGCCAGCAGCCAAGATTTGTTGTCCACGCAGTATTTT
20	TRBD2	.	TRBV2	TRBJ2-3	CASSVTGRGKVVAGGDTQYF	TGTGCCAGCAGTGTAACAGGGAGGGGGAAGGTGGTAGCGGGAGGCGATACGCAGTATTTT
16	TRBD2	.	TRBV7-2	TRBJ2-3	CASSLPLAGGLDTQYF	TGTGCCAGCAGCTTGCCACTAGCGGGAGGGTTGGATACGCAGTATTTT
14	.	.	TRBV7-8	TRBJ1-1	CASSSTDFNTEAFF	TGTGCCAGCAGCTCGACGGATTTTAACACTGAAGCTTTCTTT
15	TRBD1	.	TRBV24-1	TRBJ2-1	CATSGGGTGYNEQFF	TGTGCCACCAGTGGAGGGGGGACAGGGTACAATGAGCAGTTCTTC
15	.	.	TRBV12-3/TRBV12-4	TRBJ2-7	CASSLAGDPSYEQYF	TGTGCCAGCAGTTTAGCGGGAGACCCCTCCTACGAGCAGTACTTC
13	TRBD2	.	TRBV4-3	TRBJ2-3	CASSQDGAGAQYF	TGCGCCAGCAGCCAAGACGGGGCGGGAGCGCAGTATTTT
15	TRBD1	many	TRBV7-2	TRBJ2-1	CASSLQGADYNEQFF	TGTGCCAGCAGCCTACAGGGGGCGGACTACAATGAGCAGTTCTTC